The 14 T cell receptor beta chains listed next were all sequenced from one sample in a study of blood T cell repertoires in COVID-19. Measured with immunoSEQ multiplex PCR; TCRdb has only the in-frame clones, and not every one. The repertoire holds about 190,000 clones, with about four fifths as singletons. Sequenced input: peripheral blood. All receptors derive from a woman aged 40 to 50 with acute or convalescent COVID-19.

This chain connects TRBV19 to TRBJ1-1; TRBD1 matches 8 bases. Germline CDR1 reads LNHDA; CDR2 reads SQIVND (reference sequence). Trimming at V came to 6 bases and at J to 1 base, leaving 7 bases not matched to a gene. CDR3 length: 15 residues. CDR3 bases: TGTGCCAGTAGGCAAGGACAGGGTCCGAACACTGAAGCTTTCTTT. Translation: CASRQGQGPNTEAFF.

The chain links TRBV20-1 to TRBJ1-2; D possibly corresponds to TRBD1 (5 bases). CDR1 and CDR2 (germline): DFQATT, SNEGSKA (reference sequence). The CDR3 is 11 residues long. The CDR3: CRGDSNYGYTF. The CDR3 bases are TGCAGGGGGGACTCTAACTATGGCTACACCTTC.

The rearrangement links TRBV3-1 (or the pseudogene TRBV3-2) to TRBJ1-1; 7 positions agree with TRBD1. Germline V gene data show CDR1 as LGHDT and CDR2 as YNNKEL (reference sequence). The CDR3 contains 13 residues. The V and J ends lost 6 bases and 3 bases, in that order; junction bases with no gene match: 4. As DNA, the CDR3 is TGTGCCAGCAGTTACACAGGGGACACTGAAGCTTTCTTT. The encoded protein is CASSYTGDTEAFF.

This CDR3 is CASSEQGFGETQYF. DNA for the CDR3: TGTGCCAGCAGTGAACAGGGTTTCGGAGAGACCCAGTACTTC. This chain links TRBV2 with TRBJ2-5; the D gene is possibly TRBD1 (5 bases). Germline V CDR1 and CDR2: SNHLY, FYNNEI. The length of the CDR3 is 14 residues. The germline V and J ends were trimmed by 2 bases and 4 bases, with 11 bases remaining between them.

The V gene is TRBV28, the J gene TRBJ1-2; 8 nucleotides agree with TRBD1. Germline values: CDR1 MDHEN, CDR2 SYDVKM. The J segment lost 8 bases and the V segment lost 10 bases, leaving 12 bases of the junction unmatched. This CDR3 is built from 13 residues. This CDR3 reads CATQDRAQGGYTF. The CDR3 DNA reads as TGTGCCACCCAGGACAGGGCGCAGGGGGGCTACACCTTC.

The chain uses TRBV20-1 and TRBJ1-1; D is ambiguous. V gave up 3 bases and J gave up 5 bases, with 10 bases separating them. This CDR3 has 12 residues. CDR1 and CDR2 (germline): DFQATT, SNEGSKA (reference sequence). CDR3 loop: CSASAGSTEAFF. In DNA, the CDR3 is TGCAGTGCTAGTGCGGGGTCAACTGAAGCTTTCTTT.

The genes are TRBV5-1 and TRBJ1-5; 9 bases are shared with TRBD1. CDR3 size: 19 residues. Germline V lookup: CDR1 SGHRS, CDR2 YFSETQ. Losses at the gene ends were 1 base for V and 0 bases for J; bases not matched to a gene: 11. DNA of the CDR3: TGCGCCAGCAGCTTGAAGCGGGACAGGGACCCCCGTAGCAATCAGCCCCAGCATTTT. Translating gives CASSLKRDRDPRSNQPQHF.

The genes are TRBV21-1 and TRBJ2-1; TRBD2, the table's D call, was not compared with the DNA. TRBV21-1 is listed as a pseudogene. This CDR3 has 15 residues. The CDR3 bases are TGTGCCAGCAGCAAAGGGACTAGCTCCTACAATGAGCAGTTCTTC. Amino acids: CASSKGTSSYNEQFF.

This clone was found a few times. The rearrangement links TRBV19 to TRBJ2-1; the D gene is possibly TRBD2 (5 bases). V dropped 7 bases and J dropped 4 bases, with 17 bases sitting between them. The CDR3 sequence is 15 residues long. The germline V gene encodes CDR1 LNHDA and CDR2 SQIVND (reference sequence). The DNA of the CDR3 is TGTGCCAGTATAGGAGCGGCCTCTCCTTACAATGAGCAGTTCTTC. Its translation: CASIGAASPYNEQFF.

This clone was counted only a few times. The chain uses TRBV7-8 and TRBJ1-2, with 8 nucleotides matching TRBD1. V was clipped by 1 base and J by 5 bases; unmatched bases: 9. This CDR3 spans 16 amino acids. Germline CDR1 and CDR2: SGHVS and FQNEAQ. The CDR3 DNA sequence: TGTGCCAGCAGCTTAGATAGGACAGGGACCCTATATGGCTACACCTTC. Translation: CASSLDRTGTLYGYTF.

The chain combines TRBV28 with TRBJ1-4; 7 bases fit TRBD1. Trimming cost V 7 bases and J 7 bases; bases outside gene matches: 12. Germline V CDR1 and CDR2: MDHEN, SYDVKM. The CDR3 has 15 amino acids. For the CDR3, the DNA is TGTGCCAGCACCCAAGTCGGAGGGGGCGGTGAAAAACTGTTTTTT. This gives the protein CASTQVGGGGEKLFF.

This chain uses TRBV9 with TRBJ1-1, with D possibly TRBD1 on 5 matching bases. The V end lost 3 bases, the J end lost 0 bases, and 9 bases lay between the germline ends. This CDR3 is 14 amino acids long. Germline assignment: CDR1 SGDLS and CDR2 YYNGEE. The CDR3 DNA follows: TGTGCCAGCAGCGCCCAGGGCATGAACACTGAAGCTTTCTTT. Its protein is CASSAQGMNTEAFF.

V and J are TRBV4-1 and TRBJ2-3, with 12 bases matching TRBD2. This CDR3 has 16 residues. The V segment lost 3 bases and the J segment 2 bases; nucleotides outside the gene matches: 3. Per the germline V gene, CDR1 is MGHRA and CDR2 is YSYEKL. The CDR3 loop reads CASSQRTSGTTDTQYF. The CDR3 DNA follows: TGCGCCAGCAGCCAGAGGACTAGCGGGACCACAGATACGCAGTATTTT.

V gene TRBV29-1 combines with J gene TRBJ2-7, with 10 bases matching TRBD1. The CDR3 is 14 residues long. Germline V lookup: CDR1 SQVTM, CDR2 ANQGSEA. V trimming: 5 bases; J trimming: 6 bases; junction bases outside the gene matches: 10. The CDR3 loop reads CSVLGGTGAPEQYF. In DNA, the CDR3 is TGCAGCGTTCTAGGAGGGACAGGGGCCCCCGAGCAGTACTTC.